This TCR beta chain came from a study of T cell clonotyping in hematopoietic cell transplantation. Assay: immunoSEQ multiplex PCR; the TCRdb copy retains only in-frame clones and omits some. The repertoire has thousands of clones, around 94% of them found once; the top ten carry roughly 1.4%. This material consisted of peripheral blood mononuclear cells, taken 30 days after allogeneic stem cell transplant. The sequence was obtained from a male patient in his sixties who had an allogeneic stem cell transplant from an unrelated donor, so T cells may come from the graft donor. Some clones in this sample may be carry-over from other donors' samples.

CDR3 nucleotide sequence: TGTGCCATCGATTCAGGGTATCATGGCTACACCTTC. It codes for CAIDSGYHGYTF. V is TRBV13 and J is TRBJ1-2; D might be TRBD1 (5 bases). The CDR3 runs to 12 residues. V lost 10 bases and J lost 6, with 15 bases in between. Looked up from germline, CDR1 is PRHDT and CDR2 is FYEKMQ (reference sequence).